This T cell receptor (beta chain) was recorded in a study of radiotherapy plus CTLA-4 blockade in lung cancer. At the level of the study: Around 20% of enrolled patients responded objectively, and about 31% had disease control.

Study observations and caveats: It was early blood T cell clone dynamics, with interferon-beta, that reportedly best predicted response. In blood, after radiotherapy plus ipilimumab, tumor-derived TCR clones expanded.

CDR3 length equals 14 residues. Germline CDR1 SEHNR, CDR2 FQNEAQ (reference sequence). V trimming: 6 bases; J trimming: 8 bases; junction bases outside the gene matches: 11. As concerns this clone: Its specificity is not known.

Assay: immunoSEQ multiplex PCR; the TCRdb copy retains only in-frame clones and omits some. Of 77,000 or so clones in the sample, roughly 70% were seen once. People whose metastatic non-small-cell lung cancer was chemo-refractory got focal radiation along with CTLA-4 blockade by ipilimumab. The receptor was isolated from a human donor with non-small cell lung cancer whose response to radiotherapy plus ipilimumab could not be evaluated. The sequencing here drew on peripheral blood, taken from a patient treated with radiotherapy plus ipilimumab. This chain joins TRBV7-9 and TRBJ2-3, with 7 bases that match TRBD1. The DNA for the CDR3 is TGTGCCAGCAGGACAGGGTCCACTATGGGTACGCAGTATTTT. It yields the protein CASRTGSTMGTQYF.